Described below is a single TCR beta chain sequence and its context. The CDR3 length is 15 residues. Germline V gene data show CDR1 as MRHNA and CDR2 as SNTAGT. V was clipped by 3 bases and J by 1 base, with 12 bases between them. In the study's own analysis: Estimated nucleated cell counts came from reference gene primer amplification. Libraries were prepared by immunoSEQ multiplex PCR; TCRdb keeps only in-frame clonotypes and omits some of them. The V and J calls and clone size are taken from that table; D and trimming were inferred from the DNA. The sample carries hundreds of thousands of clones, 70% to 90% recorded once. Membership in each cohort depended on participant-reported clinical history. Two negative PCRs, clearance, or symptom resolution characterized the recovered Cohort 3 donors. This sample was included in a study of blood T cell repertoires in COVID-19. About the research overall: Samples of COVID-19 (acute and convalescent) were obtained from the United States, Italy and Spain.

This chain uses TRBV6-4 with TRBJ1-2; perhaps TRBD1 as D (5 bases). Sequences were obtained from PBMCs or T cells enriched from blood (not recorded which). This sequence originates from a woman in her forties who had recovered from COVID-19. CDR3 amino acids: CASSEEQGVNYGYTF. CDR3 in DNA: TGTGCCAGCAGTGAGGAGCAGGGTGTTAACTATGGCTACACCTTC.